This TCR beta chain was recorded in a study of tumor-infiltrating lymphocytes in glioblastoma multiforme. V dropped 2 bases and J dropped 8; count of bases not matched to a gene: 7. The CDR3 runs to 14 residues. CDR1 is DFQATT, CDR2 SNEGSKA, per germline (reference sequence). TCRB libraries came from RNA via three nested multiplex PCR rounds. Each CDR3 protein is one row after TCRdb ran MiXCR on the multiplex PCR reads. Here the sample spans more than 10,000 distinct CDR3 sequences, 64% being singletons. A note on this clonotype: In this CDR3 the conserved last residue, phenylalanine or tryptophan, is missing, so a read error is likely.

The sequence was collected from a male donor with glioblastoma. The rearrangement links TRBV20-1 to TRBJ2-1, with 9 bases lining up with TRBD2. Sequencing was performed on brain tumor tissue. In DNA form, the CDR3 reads TGCAGTGCTAGATCGAATAGCGGGAGAGATGAGCAGTTCCTC. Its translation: CSARSNSGRDEQFL.